A selection of T cell receptor beta chains follows, all from one sample in a study of T cell responses to AZD1222 COVID-19 vaccine. Here immunoSEQ multiplex PCR was the method, and the copy in TCRdb shows in-frame clones only, minus some. The repertoire includes about 73,000 clones, approximately 89% of them detected once, and around 21% sits in the top ten. The starting material was peripheral blood, obtained on day 0 of AZD1222 vaccination. The receptors were sampled from an adult in good health. Each CDR3 is given with its conserved first and last residue. The D gene is left open where the match is weak. Some rows mark clone size as missing; the rest say once, few, many or name a class of expanded clone.

V: TRBV7-2; J: TRBJ1-4; size: .; D: .; CDR3: CASSSSGFNEKLFF; DNA: TGTGCCAGCAGCTCATCAGGGTTTAATGAAAAACTGTTTTTT
V: TRBV18; J: TRBJ2-5; size: .; D: .; CDR3: CASSPRAEETQYF; DNA: TGTGCCAGCTCACCCCGAGCAGAAGAGACCCAGTACTTC
V: TRBV14; J: TRBJ2-1; size: .; D: .; CDR3: CASSQEGRSGPSSYNEQFF; DNA: TGTGCCAGCAGCCAAGAGGGCCGGAGCGGGCCGAGCTCCTACAATGAGCAGTTCTTC
V: TRBV28; J: TRBJ2-7; size: .; D: .; CDR3: CASSQNREDYEQYF; DNA: TGTGCCAGCAGTCAAAATAGGGAGGACTACGAGCAGTACTTC
V: TRBV19; J: TRBJ2-7; size: .; D: .; CDR3: CASSEQGNEQYF; DNA: TGTGCCAGTAGTGAGCAGGGCAACGAGCAGTACTTC
V: TRBV18; J: TRBJ1-2; size: .; D: .; CDR3: CASSPSRQTAGYTF; DNA: TGTGCCAGCTCACCATCTCGACAAACGGCTGGCTACACCTTC
V: TRBV6-4; J: TRBJ1-5; size: .; D: .; CDR3: CASSEGAGQPQHF; DNA: TGTGCCAGCAGTGAGGGGGCTGGGCAGCCCCAGCATTTT
V: TRBV2; J: TRBJ1-1; size: .; D: .; CDR3: CASSERRANMNTEAFF; DNA: TGTGCCAGCAGTGAAAGGAGGGCAAACATGAACACTGAAGCTTTCTTT
V: TRBV24-1; J: TRBJ2-2; size: .; D: .; CDR3: CATSDLEGTANTGELFF; DNA: TGTGCCACCAGTGATTTGGAGGGTACCGCGAACACCGGGGAGCTGTTTTTT
V: TRBV3-1/TRBV3-2; J: TRBJ2-4; size: once; D: TRBD1; CDR3: CASSQWTGGVPKNIQYF; DNA: TGTGCCAGCAGCCAGTGGACAGGGGGCGTTCCAAAAAACATTCAGTACTTC
V: TRBV7-2; J: TRBJ2-1; size: once; D: TRBD2; CDR3: CASSLVAGGFNEQFF; DNA: TGTGCCAGCAGCTTAGTAGCGGGGGGGTTCAATGAGCAGTTCTTC
V: TRBV25-1; J: TRBJ2-5; size: once; D: TRBD1; CDR3: CASSAIQGARQGETQYF; DNA: TGTGCCAGCAGTGCCATACAGGGGGCGCGTCAGGGAGAGACCCAGTACTTC
V: TRBV5-1; J: TRBJ1-6; size: .; D: TRBD1; CDR3: CASSPGDSGRSPLHF; DNA: TGCGCCAGCAGCCCTGGGGACAGCGGGCGTTCACCCCTCCACTTT
V: TRBV28; J: TRBJ2-3; size: .; D: .; CDR3: CASSLLVPNPQTDTDTQYF; DNA: TGTGCCAGCAGTTTATTGGTACCAAACCCCCAAACCGACACAGATACGCAGTATTTT
V: TRBV5-1; J: TRBJ1-5; size: .; D: TRBD1; CDR3: CASSLEGQGQPQHF; DNA: TGCGCCAGCAGCTTGGAGGGACAGGGACAGCCCCAGCATTTT
V: TRBV6-1; J: TRBJ2-5; size: .; D: TRBD2; CDR3: CASSEGLAGQETQYF; DNA: TGTGCCAGCAGTGAGGGACTAGCGGGCCAAGAGACCCAGTACTTC
V: TRBV14; J: TRBJ1-1; size: .; D: .; CDR3: CASSQAALPSTEAFF; DNA: TGTGCCAGCAGCCAAGCGGCCCTCCCGTCCACTGAAGCTTTCTTT
V: TRBV4-1; J: TRBJ2-7; size: .; D: TRBD1; CDR3: CASSRETGDYEQYF; DNA: TGCGCCAGCAGCCGAGAGACAGGGGACTACGAGCAGTACTTC
V: TRBV15; J: TRBJ2-1; size: .; D: TRBD2; CDR3: CATSRDRTSGNEQFF; DNA: TGTGCCACCAGCAGAGATAGGACTAGCGGCAATGAGCAGTTCTTC
V: TRBV19; J: TRBJ2-7; size: .; D: .; CDR3: CASSATGIVEQYF; DNA: TGTGCCAGTAGTGCGACGGGGATAGTCGAGCAGTACTTC
V: TRBV27; J: TRBJ2-7; size: .; D: .; CDR3: CASSYGGNPLEQYF; DNA: TGTGCCAGCAGTTACGGGGGCAACCCGCTAGAGCAGTACTTC
V: TRBV18; J: TRBJ2-2; size: .; D: TRBD1; CDR3: CASSPRQGLTGELFF; DNA: TGTGCCAGCTCACCCCGACAGGGCCTCACCGGGGAGCTGTTTTTT
V: TRBV4-2; J: TRBJ2-7; size: .; D: TRBD2; CDR3: CASSQDSGRLAYEQYF; DNA: TGTGCCAGCAGCCAAGATAGTGGGCGACTAGCTTACGAGCAGTACTTC
V: TRBV10-3; J: TRBJ2-1; size: .; D: TRBD2; CDR3: CAGGRTYNEQFF; DNA: TGTGCGGGCGGGAGGACCTACAATGAGCAGTTCTTC
V: TRBV15; J: TRBJ1-2; size: .; D: TRBD1; CDR3: CATSRDPTGTGFYGYTF; DNA: TGTGCCACCAGCAGAGATCCTACCGGGACAGGGTTCTATGGCTACACCTTC
V: TRBV27; J: TRBJ1-5; size: .; D: .; CDR3: CASSLTDDQPQHF; DNA: TGTGCCAGCAGTCTGACAGACGATCAGCCCCAGCATTTT
V: TRBV5-1; J: TRBJ2-1; size: .; D: .; CDR3: CASSLVRADDEQFF; DNA: TGCGCCAGCAGCTTAGTCCGGGCCGACGATGAGCAGTTCTTC
V: TRBV2; J: TRBJ1-5; size: .; D: .; CDR3: CASSEARGGYNQPQHF; DNA: TGTGCCAGCAGTGAGGCCCGGGGGGGATACAATCAGCCCCAGCATTTT
V: TRBV28; J: TRBJ1-2; size: .; D: TRBD1; CDR3: CASSLLDRVNYGYTF; DNA: TGTGCCAGCAGTTTATTAGACAGGGTAAACTATGGCTACACCTTC
V: TRBV5-6; J: TRBJ2-7; size: .; D: .; CDR3: CASSPWRRERSYEQYF; DNA: TGTGCCAGCAGTCCATGGCGCCGGGAGCGATCCTACGAGCAGTACTTC
V: TRBV28; J: TRBJ2-7; size: .; D: TRBD2; CDR3: CASTPGLAGDYEQYF; DNA: TGTGCCAGCACCCCGGGACTAGCGGGAGACTACGAGCAGTACTTC